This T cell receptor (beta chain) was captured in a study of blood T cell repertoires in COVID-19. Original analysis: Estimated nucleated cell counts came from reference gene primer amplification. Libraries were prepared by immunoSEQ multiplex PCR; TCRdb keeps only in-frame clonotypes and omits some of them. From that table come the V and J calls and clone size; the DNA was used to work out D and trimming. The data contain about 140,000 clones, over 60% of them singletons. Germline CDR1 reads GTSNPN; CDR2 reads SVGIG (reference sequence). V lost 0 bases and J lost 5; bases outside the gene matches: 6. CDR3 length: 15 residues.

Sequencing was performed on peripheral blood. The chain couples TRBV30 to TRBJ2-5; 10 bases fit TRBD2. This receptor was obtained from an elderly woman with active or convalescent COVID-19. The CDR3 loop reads CAWSVLAGGRETQYF. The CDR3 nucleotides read TGTGCCTGGAGTGTATTAGCGGGGGGCCGTGAGACCCAGTACTTC.